These T cell receptor beta chains were read from a single sample in a study of cytomegalovirus exposure and HLA in healthy donors. Clones were sequenced by immunoSEQ multiplex PCR, and TCRdb holds only the in-frame ones, with some missing. The table includes over 100,000 clones, around 9% detected once. The sample was PBMCs. The origin of the receptors is a man aged 35 to 55 in good health and CMV-seronegative. Both conserved end residues are trimmed from each CDR3. Some rows mark clone size as missing; the rest say once, few, many or name a class of expanded clone.

v_call,cdr3_length,j_call,clone_size,cdr3_aa
TRBV29-1,10,TRBJ1-1,-,SVEGRYTEAF
TRBV5-1,12,TRBJ2-3,few,ASSIGTITDTQY
TRBV19,11,TRBJ1-5,-,ASRGTQGQPQH
TRBV7-2,13,TRBJ2-7,few,ASSLAQGASYEQY
TRBV27,16,TRBJ2-1,few,ASSPLSTRGGSYNEQF
TRBV6-5,11,TRBJ1-2,-,ASSKGQYYGYT
TRBV7-6,12,TRBJ1-1,-,ASSQGVLNTEAF
TRBV10-2,12,TRBJ1-2,few,ASSELRVLDGYT
TRBV5-1,13,TRBJ2-1,few,ASSFLAGNYNEQF
TRBV19,12,TRBJ1-2,-,ASSIGQYAYGYT
TRBV18,12,TRBJ2-3,-,ASSLRTSTDTQY
TRBV27,13,TRBJ1-2,few,ASSLSWRANYGYT
TRBV11-1,11,TRBJ1-1,few,ASSRVTGTEAF
TRBV7-9,14,TRBJ1-2,few,ASSTIPGGSDYGYT
TRBV7-2,12,TRBJ2-7,-,ASSPITGSYEQY
TRBV11-2,12,TRBJ2-7,-,ASSLGGTSYEQY
TRBV19,12,TRBJ2-1,few,ASTSGTGRNEQF
TRBV7-7,13,TRBJ2-3,few,ASSLVAGGPDTQY
TRBV15,14,TRBJ1-2,few,ATSRVVRVPSYGYT
TRBV6-1,11,TRBJ2-5,few,AGSGGAQETQY
TRBV27,11,TRBJ2-7,-,ASMTGRKGEQY
TRBV27,13,TRBJ2-7,few,ASSLAGGGSYEQY
TRBV29-1,12,TRBJ1-2,few,SVARTGGEVGYT
TRBV5-1,12,TRBJ1-1,few,ASSLNHLNTEAF
TRBV7-6,15,TRBJ2-1,-,ASSLPGQGAHYNEQF
TRBV7-2,13,TRBJ2-3,few,ASSPPGLALDTQY
TRBV19,15,TRBJ2-3,-,ASSIISRDRDTDTQY
TRBV27,13,TRBJ1-6,few,ASSLWAGGDSPLH
TRBV21-1,20,TRBJ2-7,few,ASSNLVPTALQNYQTSYEQY
TRBV4-1,14,TRBJ2-3,-,ASTRTSGGSTDTQY
TRBV7-8,14,TRBJ2-7,-,ASSHRSGLGTYEQY
TRBV30,11,TRBJ1-1,few,AWSGQGNTEAF
TRBV5-4,12,TRBJ2-3,few,ASSMGLAGDTQY
TRBV6-5,13,TRBJ2-3,-,ASSYTSGSTDTQY
TRBV9,13,TRBJ2-7,-,ASSVAPGSSGEQY